One sample yielded the 26 T cell receptor beta chains listed below, sequenced in a study of CD8 T cells in ankylosing spondylitis. Study-wide points: A motif in TCR beta, a set of 8 or 9 highly homologous variants, appeared characteristic of ankylosing spondylitis blood.

TCRdb analysed the 5' RACE reads with MiXCR anew, one entry per CDR3 protein. The sample holds under 950,000 distinct CDR3 sequences; 15% to 20% are singletons and the top ten take about 20%. No antigens are known for them. What was sequenced was blood, either unsorted or a sorted T cell fraction (not recorded which). The source is a male donor with ankylosing spondylitis.

This clonotype turned up a few times. The gene calls are TRBV18 and TRBJ1-1; the D gene is possibly TRBD1 (6 bases). The CDR3 spans 17 residues. The germline CDR1 and CDR2 sequences are KGHSH and LQKENI. V dropped 3 bases and J dropped 1 base, with 18 bases sitting between them. The CDR3 loop is CASSPPMGGGKNTEAFF. DNA for the CDR3: TGTGCCAGCTCACCCCCTATGGGGGGCGGGAAGAACACTGAAGCTTTCTTT. Looking up the rest from reference TRBV18 and TRBJ1-1 gives the full variable domain: NAGVMQNPRHLVRRRGQEARLRCSPMKGHSHVYWYRQLPEEGLKFMVYLQKENIIDESGMPKERFSAEFPKEGPSILRIQQVVRGDSAAYFCASSPPMGGGKNTEAFFGQGTRLTVV.

V is TRBV5-6 and J is TRBJ1-1; D is perhaps TRBD1 (5 bases). V lost 0 bases, J lost 1 base, and 16 bases lay in between. CDR3 size: 17 residues. Germline values: CDR1 SGHDT, CDR2 YYEEEE. The CDR3 sequence: CASSLAGRGRGNTEAFF. The CDR3 bases are TGTGCCAGCAGCTTGGCCGGACGGGGGAGGGGGAACACTGAAGCTTTCTTT.

The table lists this clonotype with a few counts. The V gene is TRBV10-3, the J gene TRBJ2-1, with 12 bases matching TRBD2. Germline CDR1 and CDR2: ENHRY and SYGVKD. V was clipped by 6 bases and J by 6 bases; unmatched bases: 6. The CDR3 has 15 amino acids. Written as DNA, the CDR3 is TGTGCCATCAGAACTCTAGCGGGAGGGCGCAATGAGCAGTTCTTC. It yields the protein CAIRTLAGGRNEQFF.

This clonotype came up a few times. This chain connects TRBV28 to TRBJ2-3; 7 bases are a match to TRBD1. CDR3 size: 12 residues. After removal of 6 bases from V and 12 bases from J, the junction contained 9 bases not matched to a gene. Germline loops: CDR1 MDHEN, CDR2 SYDVKM. In DNA form, the CDR3 reads TGTGCCAGCAGGGACCCGGGACAGCGTCAGTATTTT. Encoded protein: CASRDPGQRQYF.

Many counts were recorded for this clonotype. The chain carries TRBV2 and TRBJ1-1; the D gene is possibly TRBD1 (5 bases). Germline V gene lookup returns CDR1 SNHLY and CDR2 FYNNEI. Trimming cost V 0 bases and J 5 bases, with 13 bases left between them. The CDR3 has 15 residues. The CDR3 sequence is CASSEAGRVVTEAFF. The CDR3 coding sequence is TGTGCCAGCAGTGAAGCAGGCAGGGTCGTAACTGAAGCTTTCTTT. Drawing the rest from reference TRBV2 and TRBJ1-1, the complete variable domain is EPEVTQTPSHQVTQMGQEVILRCVPISNHLYFYWYRQILGQKVEFLVSFYNNEISEKSEIFDDQFSVERPDGSNFTLKIRSTKLEDSAMYFCASSEAGRVVTEAFFGQGTRLTVV.

The chain has TRBV3-1 and TRBJ2-1, with 12 bases that match TRBD2. V gave up 1 base and J gave up 14 bases; unmatched junction bases: 6. The germline V gene has CDR1 LGHDT and CDR2 YNNKEL (reference sequence). The CDR3 covers 14 residues. The CDR3 bases are TGTGCCAGCAGCCAAGGGCTAGCGGGGGGGCGGGAGTTCTTC. Protein sequence: CASSQGLAGGREFF.

This clonotype was picked up a small number of times. The chain carries TRBV4-1 and TRBJ1-1; D not certain. Germline V gives CDR1 MGHRA, CDR2 YSYEKL. V was clipped by 1 base and J by 4 bases, with 7 bases between them. This CDR3 region has 13 residues. The CDR3 sequence is CASSQVEGTEAFF. The CDR3 DNA reads as TGCGCCAGCAGCCAAGTTGAAGGCACTGAAGCTTTCTTT.

This chain links TRBV19 with TRBJ2-3, with D tentatively TRBD2 (5 bases). Germline CDR1 and CDR2: LNHDA and SQIVND (reference sequence). V lost 6 bases and J lost 7, with 20 bases in between. The CDR3 is 15 residues long. CDR3 amino acids: CASSTGLDPWNTQYF. The DNA for the CDR3 is TGTGCCAGTAGCACCGGACTCGACCCTTGGAATACGCAGTATTTT.

This chain joins TRBV7-9 and TRBJ2-1; the match to TRBD2 covers 7 bases. Per the germline V gene, CDR1 is SEHNR and CDR2 is FQNEAQ (reference sequence). V lost 5 bases to trimming and J lost 4 bases; unmatched junction nucleotides: 8. The CDR3 is 15 residues long. CDR3 sequence: CASSPGLGSYNEQFF. Here the CDR3 DNA reads TGTGCCAGCAGCCCAGGACTAGGGTCGTACAATGAGCAGTTCTTC.

This clonotype was seen a few times. This rearrangement joins TRBV20-1 to TRBJ2-5; D may be TRBD1 (6 bases). This CDR3 comprises 13 residues. In germline, CDR1 is DFQATT, CDR2 SNEGSKA (reference sequence). V lost 6 bases and J lost 2, with 13 bases in between. The CDR3 sequence is CSAPKTGQETQYF. Here the CDR3 DNA reads TGCAGTGCCCCGAAGACAGGACAAGAGACCCAGTACTTC.

This clonotype was seen only once. This rearrangement joins TRBV30 to TRBJ2-5; no clear D. Germline CDR1 reads GTSNPN; CDR2 reads SVGIG (reference sequence). This CDR3 is 11 amino acids long. Trimming cost V 3 bases and J 5 bases, with 7 bases left between them. As DNA, the CDR3 is TGTGCCTGGAGGAATGGGGAGACCCAGTACTTC. This gives the protein CAWRNGETQYF.

V usage is TRBV20-1 and J usage is TRBJ1-6; maybe TRBD1 (5 bases). V was shortened by 5 bases and J by 5 bases, with 10 bases between the two germline ends. Looked up from germline, CDR1 is DFQATT and CDR2 is SNEGSKA (reference sequence). The CDR3 contains 13 residues. The CDR3 coding sequence is TGCAGTGCTCAGGGAATCAATAATTCACCCCTCCACTTT. Its protein is CSAQGINNSPLHF.

Many counts were recorded for this clonotype. The chain couples TRBV29-1 to TRBJ2-2, with D perhaps assigned TRBD1 or TRBD2 (5 bases each). The CDR3 length is 13 residues. The V end lost 1 base, the J end lost 4 bases, and 7 bases lay between the germline ends. From germline, CDR1 is SQVTM and CDR2 ANQGSEA. DNA for the CDR3: TGCAGCGTTGAAGCAGGGAGCACCGGGGAGCTGTTTTTT. It is translated as CSVEAGSTGELFF.

This clonotype was counted a few times. The chain recombines TRBV12-5 with TRBJ2-5; 10 bases map to TRBD1. The CDR3 covers 14 residues. Germline-derived CDR1 and CDR2 are LGHNT and FRNRAP. V lost 6 bases to trimming and J lost 7 bases; unmatched junction nucleotides: 8. The CDR3 here is CASGPGTGARTQYF. The CDR3, as DNA: TGTGCTAGTGGCCCCGGGACAGGGGCAAGGACCCAGTACTTC.

In its sample, this clonotype was seen a few times. The V and J genes are TRBV2 and TRBJ1-3; no firm D call. The CDR3 is made up of 16 amino acids. Looked up from germline, CDR1 is SNHLY and CDR2 is FYNNEI. The V end lost 1 base, the J end lost 0 bases, and 10 bases lay between the germline ends. The DNA for the CDR3 is TGTGCCAGCAGTGAAGTTGATAGTCGCTCTGGAAACACCATATATTTT. Residues: CASSEVDSRSGNTIYF.

This clonotype has only a few counts. The rearrangement joins TRBV28 to TRBJ1-2; D uncertain. Germline V lookup: CDR1 MDHEN, CDR2 SYDVKM. This CDR3 contains 14 residues. The V end lost 5 bases, the J end lost 8 bases, and 18 bases lay between the germline ends. The CDR3 spells CASSVLDQKRGYTF. The CDR3 bases are TGTGCCAGCAGTGTACTAGACCAAAAGAGGGGCTACACCTTC.

This clonotype was observed a handful of times. The chain carries TRBV5-1 and TRBJ1-2; D might be TRBD1 (5 bases). The V end was cut by 0 bases, the J end by 1 base, with 10 bases between. Germline lookup yields CDR1 SGHRS and CDR2 YFSETQ. The CDR3 sequence is 15 residues long. The CDR3 DNA is TGCGCCAGCAGCTTGGTTGACAGAGATAACTATGGCTACACCTTC. Amino acid sequence: CASSLVDRDNYGYTF.

This clonotype has a handful of counts. The CDR3, as DNA: TGTGCCAGCCCCATGGCGGGAAAGAACACTGAAGCTTTCTTT. It translates to CASPMAGKNTEAFF. The chain joins TRBV6-4 to TRBJ1-1, with D hard to call. This CDR3 has 14 amino acids. CDR1 is MRHNA and CDR2 is SNTAGT in the germline V gene. The V and J ends lost 8 bases and 1 base respectively, with 14 bases between them.

A few counts support this clonotype. The genes are TRBV30 and TRBJ2-7; 9 bases agree with TRBD2. Losses at the gene ends were 4 bases for V and 4 bases for J; bases not matched to a gene: 5. The germline gives CDR1 GTSNPN, CDR2 SVGIG (reference sequence). This CDR3 is built from 13 residues. The CDR3 here is CAWKLAGLYEQYF. In nucleotides, the CDR3 is TGTGCCTGGAAACTAGCGGGCCTTTACGAGCAGTACTTC.

In its sample, this clonotype was seen many times. The genes are TRBV18 and TRBJ1-2; possibly TRBD1 for D (5 bases). Germline CDR1 reads KGHSH; CDR2 reads LQKENI. The length of the CDR3 is 14 residues. The V end was cut by 2 bases, the J end by 4 bases, with 11 bases between. The CDR3 DNA is TGTGCCAGCTCACCAGCGACAGTGGGCTATGGCTACACCTTC. Translated, it gives CASSPATVGYGYTF.

The chain recombines TRBV29-1 with TRBJ2-1, with D perhaps matching TRBD1 (5 bases). Germline CDR1 reads SQVTM; CDR2 reads ANQGSEA. Trimming stripped 6 bases from V and 0 bases from J, with 15 bases between. The CDR3 consists of 15 residues. This CDR3 is CSVTDITGSYNEQFF. CDR3 nucleotide sequence: TGCAGCGTCACGGACATAACGGGCTCCTACAATGAGCAGTTCTTC.

The chain joins TRBV30 to TRBJ2-3; D unresolved. Germline V gene lookup returns CDR1 GTSNPN and CDR2 SVGIG (reference sequence). The ends were cut back, 4 bases at V and 3 bases at J, with 5 bases in the middle. This CDR3 region has 11 residues. CDR3 loop: CAWTLTDTQYF. As DNA, the CDR3 is TGTGCCTGGACCCTGACAGATACGCAGTATTTT.

At least ten counts were recorded for this clonotype. The chain carries TRBV29-1 and TRBJ2-7; maybe TRBD1 (5 bases). Germline CDR1 reads SQVTM; CDR2 reads ANQGSEA. The CDR3 consists of 14 residues. Trimming removed 4 bases at V and 4 bases at J, with 17 bases between. CDR3 bases: TGCAGCGTTGCCCACCAGGGAAGGGGTTACGAGCAGTACTTC. This gives the protein CSVAHQGRGYEQYF.

This clonotype occurred a few times. The rearrangement joins TRBV28 to TRBJ2-5, with 12 positions matching TRBD2. Germline V gene lookup returns CDR1 MDHEN and CDR2 SYDVKM. Trimming at V came to 7 bases and at J to 2 bases, leaving 11 bases not matched to a gene. This CDR3 is 17 amino acids long. CDR3 loop: CASNSAWLAGGQETQYF. CDR3 sequence (DNA): TGTGCCAGCAATTCCGCCTGGCTAGCGGGAGGGCAAGAGACCCAGTACTTC.

The chain uses TRBV9 and TRBJ2-3; 8 nucleotides agree with TRBD2. This CDR3 is built from 15 residues. Germline values: CDR1 SGDLS, CDR2 YYNGEE. Germline trimming cut 1 base from V and 4 bases from J; bases unmatched to any gene: 5. CDR3 bases: TGTGCCAGCAGCGTAAGGAGCGGGGGCGCAGATACGCAGTATTTT. Translating it yields CASSVRSGGADTQYF.

This clonotype was observed a few times. One junction end does not reproduce the germline sequence, and a read error may be involved. This chain uses TRBV11-2 with TRBJ2-5; 10 positions match TRBD2. Germline-derived CDR1 and CDR2 are SGHAT and FQNNGV. The CDR3 is 14 residues long. CDR3 protein: CASSSSGGQETQYF. Written as DNA, the CDR3 is TGCGCCAGCAGCTCTAGCGGGGGTCAAGAGACCCAGTACTTC.